This TCR beta chain was sequenced in a study of vaccination effects on CD4 cells after COVID-19. Germline V gives CDR1 SGHRS, CDR2 YFSETQ. Trimming stripped 0 bases from V and 4 bases from J, with 11 bases between. This CDR3 is 15 amino acids long. Broader study findings: Clonal contraction was marked in infection- and vaccine-induced clones late after vaccination. New vaccine-induced clones dominated post-vaccine spike-reactive clones in convalescents. Early timepoints after infection were absent, and convalescent patients were few in the study.

Before sequencing took place, the ViraFEST assay used viral peptide pools to expand antigen-specific CD4+ T cells. Following 10 days of culture, CD4+ T cells were isolated. PCR confirmed that the person was infected with SARS-CoV-2 between March and December 2020. Days 3 and 7 were when half the medium was replaced with IL-2 medium. This clone rates as large (0.1 to 1%). Its antigen is unidentified. Profiling relied on immunoSEQ multiplex PCR, and the TCRdb table lists in-frame clones only, not all of them. The sample shows 25,000 to 35,000 clones, approximately 72% of them seen only once. The sequencing used CD4+ T cells from PBMCs cultured with a peptide pool, collected before COVID-19 vaccination. This clonotype originated in a human donor who had a prior SARS-CoV-2 infection. The V and J genes are TRBV5-1 and TRBJ1-5; weak D call: TRBD1 (5 bases). The CDR3 coding sequence is TGCGCCAGCAGCTTGGCGGGGGATACTAATCAGCCCCAGCATTTT. Residues: CASSLAGDTNQPQHF.